This record concerns one T cell receptor (beta chain) sequence. V gave up 0 bases and J gave up 8 bases, with 10 bases separating them. Per the germline V gene, CDR1 is WNHNN and CDR2 is SYGVQD (reference sequence). The CDR3 totals 13 residues. TCRdb's table, derived via immunoSEQ multiplex PCR, lists solely in-frame clones and lacks some. Of more than 120,000 clones in the sample, roughly 92% were seen once. This sample was taken from a study of T cell responses to AZD1222 COVID-19 vaccine. This chain connects TRBV10-1 to TRBJ1-2; weak D call: TRBD1 (5 bases). The sequencing used peripheral blood, collected 28 days after the second AZD1222 dose. The sequence was obtained from an adult who received the AZD1222 COVID-19 vaccine. DNA for the CDR3: TGCGCCAGCAGTGAGTCCCAGGGCCGGGGCTACACCTTC. Amino acids: CASSESQGRGYTF.